The 21 T cell receptor beta chains below were found in one sample sequenced in a study of OX40 agonist ivuxolimab in advanced cancers. The protocol was immunoSEQ multiplex PCR, while the TCRdb copy is restricted to in-frame clones and leaves out a portion. The repertoire holds more than 75,000 clones, with 70% to 90% as singletons. Sequencing used CD4+ or CD8+ T cells sorted from blood, obtained in a trial of the OX40 agonist ivuxolimab. The source of these receptors is an adult with an advanced solid tumor such as melanoma, head and neck, liver or kidney cancer.

CDR3 DNA sequence: TGTGCCAGCAGCTTAAGGCCCCGGGCCCTGGGACTAGGGGACCGGACAGATACGCAGTATTTT. This encodes CASSLRPRALGLGDRTDTQYF. V is TRBV7-3 and J is TRBJ2-3; 8 nucleotides align to TRBD2. Germline loops: CDR1 SGHTA, CDR2 FQGTGA. The junction had 21 bases not matched to a gene; V was cut back by 1 base and J by 3 bases. CDR3 length: 21 amino acids. Together with reference TRBV7-3 and TRBJ2-3, the CDR3 gives the full variable domain: GAGVSQTPSNKVTEKGKYVELRCDPISGHTALYWYRQSLGQGPEFLIYFQGTGAADDSGLPNDRFFAVRPEGSVSTLKIQRTERGDSAVYLCASSLRPRALGLGDRTDTQYFGPGTRLTVL.

This sequence joins TRBV18 and TRBJ1-3; no clear D. The germline CDR1 and CDR2 sequences are KGHSH and LQKENI. This CDR3 is 15 amino acids long. Trimming took off 6 bases at V and 0 bases at J, with 12 bases between the two ends. CDR3 sequence reads: CASSPKVLSGNTIYF. The CDR3 DNA reads TGTGCCAGCTCCCCTAAGGTGCTCTCTGGAAACACCATATATTTT. Variable domain in full (rest from reference TRBV18 and TRBJ1-3): NAGVMQNPRHLVRRRGQEARLRCSPMKGHSHVYWYRQLPEEGLKFMVYLQKENIIDESGMPKERFSAEFPKEGPSILRIQQVVRGDSAAYFCASSPKVLSGNTIYFGEGSWLTVV.

This clone has only one observation. The V gene is TRBV12-5, the J gene TRBJ2-4, with D possibly being TRBD1 or TRBD2 (5 bases each). The V gene's germline CDR1 is LGHNT and CDR2 FRNRAP. The CDR3 sequence is 16 residues long. Between the trimmed V and J ends, which lost 2 bases and 8 bases, there was a span of 19 bases. The CDR3 coding sequence is TGTGCTAGTGGTTTGAATCCCCGTCCGGGACGTGACATTCAGTACTTC. Its translation is CASGLNPRPGRDIQYF.

The chain combines TRBV12-5 with TRBJ2-3; D is perhaps TRBD1 (5 bases). V lost 0 bases and J lost 8, with 9 bases in between. CDR3 length: 13 amino acids. From germline, CDR1 is LGHNT and CDR2 FRNRAP. The CDR3 nucleotides are TGTGCTAGTGGTTTGGTGGACACCACTACGCAGTATTTT. This encodes CASGLVDTTTQYF.

The rearrangement uses TRBV6-4 and TRBJ1-6; no clear D gene. Germline values: CDR1 MRHNA, CDR2 SNTAGT. The CDR3 has 13 residues. Between the trimmed V and J ends, which lost 4 bases and 6 bases, there was a span of 7 bases. The CDR3 DNA is TGTGCCAGCAGTGGACAACTTAATTCACCCCTCCACTTT. This translates into CASSGQLNSPLHF.

CDR3 residues: CASSVGSGTGANVLTF. DNA for the CDR3: TGTGCCAGCAGCGTTGGTTCAGGGACTGGGGCCAACGTCCTGACTTTC. V usage is TRBV9 and J usage is TRBJ2-6; possible D gene TRBD1, 5 bases. This CDR3 is 16 amino acids long. Germline CDR1 is SGDLS and CDR2 is YYNGEE. The V end lost 2 bases, the J end lost 2 bases, and 11 bases lay between the germline ends.

The J gene is TRBJ1-2, the V gene TRBV29-1, with TRBD1 matching over 9 bases. Germline V lookup: CDR1 SQVTM, CDR2 ANQGSEA. The length of the CDR3 is 13 residues. J gave up 9 bases and V 7 bases, and 12 bases lay outside the gene matches. The CDR3 DNA sequence: TGCAGCGCCACACAGGGGGCCGGTGTACGCTACACCTTC. Protein product: CSATQGAGVRYTF.

This rearrangement joins TRBV5-1 to TRBJ2-2; D is unclear. This CDR3 is built from 15 residues. The V gene's germline CDR1 is SGHRS and CDR2 YFSETQ. V dropped 0 bases and J dropped 3 bases, with 9 bases sitting between them. In DNA, the CDR3 is TGCGCCAGCAGCTTGGAAGGCAGATACACCGGGGAGCTGTTTTTT. Its translation: CASSLEGRYTGELFF.

The genes are TRBV11-2 and TRBJ2-5, with TRBD2 matching 14 bases. The CDR3 loop spans 16 amino acids. Trimming removed 4 bases from V and 5 bases from J; junction bases left unmatched: 6. Germline-derived CDR1 and CDR2 are SGHAT and FQNNGV. The CDR3 spells CASSWGTSGSQETQYF. CDR3 nucleotides: TGTGCCAGCAGCTGGGGGACTAGCGGGAGTCAGGAGACCCAGTACTTC.

This chain links TRBV4-1 with TRBJ2-7, with 7 bases fitting TRBD1. V trimming: 1 base; J trimming: 1 base; junction bases outside the gene matches: 4. The CDR3 is made up of 15 amino acids. Per germline, CDR1 MGHRA and CDR2 YSYEKL. The CDR3 reads CASSQAPGQSYEQYF. CDR3 bases: TGCGCCAGCAGCCAAGCTCCGGGACAGTCCTACGAGCAGTACTTC.

This clone was counted between two and nine times. This chain connects TRBV15 to TRBJ2-7, with 7 bases matching TRBD1. Per the germline V gene, CDR1 is LNHNV and CDR2 is YYDKDF (reference sequence). V shed 0 bases, J shed 3 bases, and the junction held 8 bases outside the gene matches. The CDR3 is 16 amino acids. The CDR3: CATSRERGTANYEQYF. DNA for the CDR3: TGTGCCACCAGCAGAGAGAGGGGGACAGCCAACTACGAGCAGTACTTC. Combining the CDR3 with reference TRBV15 and TRBJ2-7 gives the whole variable domain DAMVIQNPRYQVTQFGKPVTLSCSQTLNHNVMYWYQQKSSQAPKLLFHYYDKDFNNEADTPDNFQSRRPNTSFCFLDIRSPGLGDTAMYLCATSRERGTANYEQYFGPGTRLTVT.

This chain links TRBV2 with TRBJ2-1; 11 bases agree with TRBD2. V lost 10 bases, J lost 4 bases, and 9 bases stayed unmatched. Germline lookup yields CDR1 SNHLY and CDR2 FYNNEI. The CDR3 spans 15 residues. The CDR3 DNA reads as TGTGCCACTAAACTAGCGGGAGTAACTTACAATGAGCAGTTCTTC. Protein product: CATKLAGVTYNEQFF.

The chain has TRBV7-6 and TRBJ2-2; possible D gene TRBD1, 6 bases. The CDR3 length is 14 residues. Germline loops: CDR1 SGHVS, CDR2 FNYEAQ. The V gene lost 8 bases and the J gene lost 9 bases, with 19 bases spanning the gap. The CDR3 DNA sequence: TGTGCCAGCGGAACAGGGCTCGCCGGCAGGGAGCTGTTTTTT. It yields the protein CASGTGLAGRELFF.

This chain connects TRBV12-5 to TRBJ2-3; D is uncertain. The germline CDR1 and CDR2 sequences are LGHNT and FRNRAP. This CDR3 comprises 12 residues. V was shortened by 3 bases and J by 2 bases, with 3 bases between the two germline ends. CDR3 coding DNA: TGTGCTAGTGGTTTCAACACAGATACGCAGTATTTT. It is translated as CASGFNTDTQYF. Combining the CDR3 with reference TRBV12-5 and TRBJ2-3 gives the whole variable domain DARVTQTPRHKVTEMGQEVTMRCQPILGHNTVFWYRQTMMQGLELLAYFRNRAPLDDSGMPKDRFSAEMPDATLATLKIQPSEPRDSAVYFCASGFNTDTQYFGPGTRLTVL.

The chain carries TRBV29-1 and TRBJ1-1; D is undetermined. The V end was cut by 4 bases, the J end by 7 bases, with 7 bases between. The CDR3 length is 10 residues. Germline lookup yields CDR1 SQVTM and CDR2 ANQGSEA. As DNA, the CDR3 is TGCAGCGTTGGCGCGTTTGAAGCTTTCTTT. Translated: CSVGAFEAFF. The whole variable domain, filled in from reference TRBV29-1 and TRBJ1-1, reads SAVISQKPSRDICQRGTSLTIQCQVDSQVTMMFWYRQQPGQSLTLIATANQGSEATYESGFVIDKFPISRPNLTFSTLTVSNMSPEDSSIYLCSVGAFEAFFGQGTRLTVV.

The chain has TRBV11-3 and TRBJ2-1; unclear D gene. V was cut by 0 bases and J by 6 bases, with 9 bases left in between. Looked up from germline, CDR1 is SGHNT and CDR2 is YENEEA. The CDR3 length is 14 residues. The CDR3 nucleotides read TGTGCCAGCAGCTTAGATTCACGGGTCAATGAGCAGTTCTTC. This gives the protein CASSLDSRVNEQFF. The complete variable domain, with remaining parts taken from reference TRBV11-3 and TRBJ2-1, reads EAGVVQSPRYKIIEKKQPVAFWCNPISGHNTLYWYLQNLGQGPELLIRYENEEAVDDSQLPKDRFSAERLKGVDSTLKIQPAELGDSAVYLCASSLDSRVNEQFFGPGTRLTVL.

This clone turned up a few times. The chain combines TRBV5-6 with TRBJ2-1; the D is unclear. Per the germline V gene, CDR1 is SGHDT and CDR2 is YYEEEE. V lost 6 bases and J 6 bases, leaving 7 bases between the germline ends. There are 11 residues in the CDR3. The CDR3 DNA reads as TGTGCCAGCACCTGGCGCAATGAGCAGTTCTTC. Translated, it gives CASTWRNEQFF. The complete variable domain, with remaining parts taken from reference TRBV5-6 and TRBJ2-1, reads DAGVTQSPTHLIKTRGQQVTLRCSPKSGHDTVSWYQQALGQGPQFIFQYYEEEERQRGNFPDRFSGHQFPNYSSELNVNALLLGDSALYLCASTWRNEQFFGPGTRLTVL.

This chain joins TRBV12-5 and TRBJ1-2; the D gene is possibly TRBD1 (6 bases). The germline V gene has CDR1 LGHNT and CDR2 FRNRAP. The ends were cut back, 2 bases at V and 11 bases at J, with 15 bases in the middle. This CDR3 has 13 amino acids. The CDR3 bases are TGTGCTAGTGGTTTGCTTGGACAGCCTGAGTACACCTTC. As protein: CASGLLGQPEYTF. Full variable domain (remainder filled in from reference TRBV12-5 and TRBJ1-2): DARVTQTPRHKVTEMGQEVTMRCQPILGHNTVFWYRQTMMQGLELLAYFRNRAPLDDSGMPKDRFSAEMPDATLATLKIQPSEPRDSAVYFCASGLLGQPEYTFGSGTRLTVV.

V usage is TRBV19 and J usage is TRBJ1-5; a weak D match, TRBD1 (6 bases). Germline-derived CDR1 and CDR2 are LNHDA and SQIVND (reference sequence). Trimming left V 9 bases short and J 3 bases short, with 15 bases between. The CDR3 totals 14 residues. The CDR3 reads CASGETGLNQPQHF. The CDR3 DNA sequence: TGTGCCAGCGGGGAGACAGGCCTCAATCAGCCCCAGCATTTT.

This clone came up a few times. The V and J genes are TRBV5-1 and TRBJ2-7; 12 bases agree with TRBD2. The trim removed 4 bases at V and 3 bases at J, leaving 2 bases unmatched. CDR1 and CDR2 (germline): SGHRS, YFSETQ. The CDR3 is 14 amino acids. The CDR3 loop reads CASSRTSGNYEQYF. The DNA for the CDR3 is TGCGCCAGCAGCAGGACTAGCGGGAACTACGAGCAGTACTTC.

The chain joins TRBV27 to TRBJ2-1; 8 nucleotides line up with TRBD2. This CDR3 region has 14 residues. Per the germline V gene, CDR1 is MNHEY and CDR2 is SMNVEV (reference sequence). Unmatched junction bases numbered 8, after V lost 10 bases and J lost 3 bases. CDR3 nucleotides: TGTGCCACCTCGCCGAGCGGGAGCTACAATGAGCAGTTCTTC. Residues: CATSPSGSYNEQFF.